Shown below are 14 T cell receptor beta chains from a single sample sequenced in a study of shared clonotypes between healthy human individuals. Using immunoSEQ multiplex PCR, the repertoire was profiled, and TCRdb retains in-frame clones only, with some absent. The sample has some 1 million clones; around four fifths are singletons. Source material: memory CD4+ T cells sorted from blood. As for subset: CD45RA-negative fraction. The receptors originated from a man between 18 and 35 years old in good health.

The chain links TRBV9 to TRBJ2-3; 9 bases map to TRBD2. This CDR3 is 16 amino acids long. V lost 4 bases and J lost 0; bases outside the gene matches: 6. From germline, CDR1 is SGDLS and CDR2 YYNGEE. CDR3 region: CASSPLAGSSTDTQYF. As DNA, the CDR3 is TGTGCCAGCAGCCCTCTAGCGGGATCTAGCACAGATACGCAGTATTTT.

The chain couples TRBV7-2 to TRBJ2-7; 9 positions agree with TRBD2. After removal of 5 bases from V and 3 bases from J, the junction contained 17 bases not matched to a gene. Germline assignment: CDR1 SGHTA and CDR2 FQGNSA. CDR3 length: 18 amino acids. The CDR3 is CASSQKEGFSGRGYEQYF. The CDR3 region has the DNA TGTGCCAGCAGCCAAAAGGAGGGGTTTAGCGGGAGAGGCTACGAGCAGTACTTC. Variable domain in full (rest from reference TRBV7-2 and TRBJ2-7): GAGVSQSPSNKVTEKGKDVELRCDPISGHTALYWYRQSLGQGLEFLIYFQGNSAPDKSGLPSDRFSAERTGGSVSTLTIQRTQQEDSAVYLCASSQKEGFSGRGYEQYFGPGTRLTVT.

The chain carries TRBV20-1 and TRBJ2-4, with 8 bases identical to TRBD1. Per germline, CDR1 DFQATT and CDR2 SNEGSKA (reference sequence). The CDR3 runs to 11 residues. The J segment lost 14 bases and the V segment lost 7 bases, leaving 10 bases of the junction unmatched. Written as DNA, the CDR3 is TGCAGTGTCCACCCCGGGACAGGAGAGTACTTC. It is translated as CSVHPGTGEYF.

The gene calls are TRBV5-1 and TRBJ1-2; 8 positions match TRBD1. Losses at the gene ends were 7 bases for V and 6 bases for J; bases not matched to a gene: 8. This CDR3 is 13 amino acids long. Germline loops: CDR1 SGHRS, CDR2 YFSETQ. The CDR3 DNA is TGCGCCAGCCCCCGTGAGACAGGGGATGGCTACACCTTC. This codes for CASPRETGDGYTF.

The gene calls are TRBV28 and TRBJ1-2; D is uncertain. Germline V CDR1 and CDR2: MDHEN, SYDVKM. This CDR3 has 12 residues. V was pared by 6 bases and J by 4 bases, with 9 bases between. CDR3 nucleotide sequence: TGTGCCAGCAGCAAAGGGAGCTATGGCTACACCTTC. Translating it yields CASSKGSYGYTF.

The CDR3 nucleotides are TGTGCCAGCAGCTTAGTCGTGGCTAGTATCGGTGAGCAGTTCTTC. This encodes CASSLVVASIGEQFF. This sequence joins TRBV11-2 and TRBJ2-1; D remains unclear. The CDR3 is 15 residues long. Germline lookup yields CDR1 SGHAT and CDR2 FQNNGV. V was clipped by 1 base and J by 9 bases, with 16 bases between them.

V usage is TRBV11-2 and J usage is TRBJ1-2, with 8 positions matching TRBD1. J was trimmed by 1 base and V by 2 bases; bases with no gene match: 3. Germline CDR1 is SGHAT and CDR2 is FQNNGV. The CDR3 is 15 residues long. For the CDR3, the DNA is TGTGCCAGCAGCTTACAGGGGGCTAATAACTATGGCTACACCTTC. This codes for CASSLQGANNYGYTF.

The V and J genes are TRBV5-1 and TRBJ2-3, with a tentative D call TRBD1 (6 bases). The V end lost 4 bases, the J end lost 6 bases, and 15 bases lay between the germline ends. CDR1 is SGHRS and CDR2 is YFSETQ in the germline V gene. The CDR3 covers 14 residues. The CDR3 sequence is CASSNAAGVDTQYF. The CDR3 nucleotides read TGCGCCAGCAGCAACGCGGCAGGGGTGGATACGCAGTATTTT.

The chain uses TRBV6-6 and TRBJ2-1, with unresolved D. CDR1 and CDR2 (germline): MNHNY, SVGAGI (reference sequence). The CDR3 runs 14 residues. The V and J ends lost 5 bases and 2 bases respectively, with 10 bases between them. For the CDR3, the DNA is TGTGCCAGCAGTCTTACTGTAGCCTACAATGAGCAGTTCTTC. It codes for CASSLTVAYNEQFF.

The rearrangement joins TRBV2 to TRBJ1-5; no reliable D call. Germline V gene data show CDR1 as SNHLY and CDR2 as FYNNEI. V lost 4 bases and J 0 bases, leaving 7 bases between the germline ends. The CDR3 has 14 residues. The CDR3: CASSVDNSNQPQHF. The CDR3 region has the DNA TGTGCCAGCAGTGTCGACAATAGCAATCAGCCCCAGCATTTT. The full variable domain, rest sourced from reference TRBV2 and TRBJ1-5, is EPEVTQTPSHQVTQMGQEVILRCVPISNHLYFYWYRQILGQKVEFLVSFYNNEISEKSEIFDDQFSVERPDGSNFTLKIRSTKLEDSAMYFCASSVDNSNQPQHFGDGTRLSIL.

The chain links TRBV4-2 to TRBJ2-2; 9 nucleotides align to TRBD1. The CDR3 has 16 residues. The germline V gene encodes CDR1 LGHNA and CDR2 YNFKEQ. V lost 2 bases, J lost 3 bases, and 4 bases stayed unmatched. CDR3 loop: CASSQPWTGDTGELFF. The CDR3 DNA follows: TGTGCCAGCAGCCAACCTTGGACAGGGGACACCGGGGAGCTGTTTTTT.

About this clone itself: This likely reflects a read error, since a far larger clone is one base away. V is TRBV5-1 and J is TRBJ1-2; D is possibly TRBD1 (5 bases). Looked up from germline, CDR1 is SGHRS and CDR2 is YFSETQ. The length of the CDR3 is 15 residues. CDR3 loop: CANSLGRTNYGGYTF. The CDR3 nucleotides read TGCGCCAACAGCTTGGGACGGACTAACTATGGCGGCTACACCTTC.

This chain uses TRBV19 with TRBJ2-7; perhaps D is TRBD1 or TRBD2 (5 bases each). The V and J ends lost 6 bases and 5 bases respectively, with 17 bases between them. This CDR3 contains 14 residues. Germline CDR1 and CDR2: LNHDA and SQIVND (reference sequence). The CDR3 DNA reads TGTGCCAGTAGAAACCGGGACGAGTTCCACGAGCAGTACTTC. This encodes CASRNRDEFHEQYF.

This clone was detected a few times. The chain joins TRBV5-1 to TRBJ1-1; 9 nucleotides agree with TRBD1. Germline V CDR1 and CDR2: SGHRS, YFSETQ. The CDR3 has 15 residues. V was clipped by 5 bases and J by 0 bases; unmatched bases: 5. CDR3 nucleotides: TGCGCCAGCAGAGGGACAGGGTCGATGAACACTGAAGCTTTCTTT. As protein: CASRGTGSMNTEAFF.